Shown below are 27 T cell receptor beta chains from a single sample sequenced in a study of sequential checkpoint blockade in melanoma. Treatment defined: randomized to nivolumab then ipilimumab (arm A) or the reverse (arm B). TCRdb's copy holds only in-frame clones and misses some; the assay was immunoSEQ multiplex PCR. The table includes 9,500 to 15,000 clones, about 79% detected once. This material consisted of CD8+ T cells sorted from blood (inferred from file names), taken from a patient given nivolumab and ipilimumab in sequence. These TCRs come from a human donor with melanoma.

V is TRBV27 and J is TRBJ1-4; D possibly corresponds to TRBD1 (6 bases). CDR3 length equals 16 residues. V dropped 3 bases and J dropped 3 bases, with 14 bases sitting between them. The germline CDR1 and CDR2 sequences are MNHEY and SMNVEV (reference sequence). The CDR3 DNA is TGTGCCAGCAGTTTTGCATCGGCAGGGGCTAATGAAAAACTGTTTTTT. This translates into CASSFASAGANEKLFF. The entire variable domain, with the rest obtained from reference TRBV27 and TRBJ1-4, is as follows: EAQVTQNPRYLITVTGKKLTVTCSQNMNHEYMSWYRQDPGLGLRQIYYSMNVEVTDKGDVPEGYKVSRKEKRNFPLILESPSPNQTSLYFCASSFASAGANEKLFFGSGTQLSVL.

The V call is TRBV7-9, the J call TRBJ2-1; the D is unclear. This CDR3 is 13 amino acids long. Trimming removed 3 bases at V and 9 bases at J, with 12 bases between. Per the germline V gene, CDR1 is SEHNR and CDR2 is FQNEAQ (reference sequence). The CDR3 is CASSLEPLPEQFF. CDR3 DNA: TGTGCCAGCAGCTTGGAGCCTCTTCCTGAGCAGTTCTTC.

CDR3 amino acids: CSVEVPSGSSYNEQFF. For the CDR3, the DNA is TGCAGCGTTGAAGTTCCTAGCGGATCCTCCTACAATGAGCAGTTCTTC. This chain links TRBV29-1 with TRBJ2-1, with TRBD2 identical over 7 bases. V gave up 1 base and J gave up 0 bases; unmatched junction bases: 6. The CDR3 has 16 residues. CDR1 is SQVTM and CDR2 is ANQGSEA in the germline V gene.

DNA for the CDR3: TGCGCCAGCAGCTCCACTTCATCGCGGACTGAAGCTTTCTTT. Its translation: CASSSTSSRTEAFF. This sequence joins TRBV5-1 and TRBJ1-1; no clear D. This CDR3 has 14 amino acids. Trimming removed 3 bases from V and 5 bases from J, with 14 bases in between. Looked up from germline, CDR1 is SGHRS and CDR2 is YFSETQ.

The CDR3 nucleotides read TGTGCCAGCAGCCCAATCTACGGCGGGGGAACAGATACGCAGTATTTT. This gives the protein CASSPIYGGGTDTQYF. The J gene is TRBJ2-3, the V gene TRBV9; the match to TRBD2 covers 7 bases. CDR3 length equals 16 residues. V dropped 4 bases and J dropped 3; count of bases not matched to a gene: 11. Germline lookup yields CDR1 SGDLS and CDR2 YYNGEE.

V is TRBV4-3 and J is TRBJ2-7; TRBD2 matches 7 bases. Per the germline V gene, CDR1 is LGHNA and CDR2 is YSLEER. The CDR3 runs to 18 residues. J lost 1 base, V lost 0 bases, and 12 bases had no gene match. For the CDR3, the DNA is TGCGCCAGCAGCCAAGAGGGGTTCGGGGTTAGCGGGTCCTACGAGCAGTACTTC. Its protein product is CASSQEGFGVSGSYEQYF.

The chain carries TRBV19 and TRBJ2-1; the D is unclear. The CDR3 has 13 amino acids. V shed 3 bases and J shed 5 bases, with 8 bases lying between them. Germline V gene data show CDR1 as LNHDA and CDR2 as SQIVND (reference sequence). CDR3 protein: CASSILQNNEQFF. CDR3 nucleotide sequence: TGTGCCAGTAGTATTTTACAGAACAATGAGCAGTTCTTC. The variable domain in full, completed from reference TRBV19 and TRBJ2-1, reads DGGITQSPKYLFRKEGQNVTLSCEQNLNHDAMYWYRQDPGQGLRLIYYSQIVNDFQKGDIAEGYSVSREKKESFPLTVTSAQKNPTAFYLCASSILQNNEQFFGPGTRLTVL.

This clone was picked up a small number of times. The chain recombines TRBV30 with TRBJ2-7; TRBD1 might be the D (5 bases). This CDR3 is 13 amino acids long. Germline V lookup: CDR1 GTSNPN, CDR2 SVGIG (reference sequence). The V end lost 4 bases, the J end lost 2 bases, and 12 bases lay between the germline ends. CDR3 loop: CAWTLQAPYEQYF. CDR3 bases: TGTGCCTGGACCCTACAGGCACCCTACGAGCAGTACTTC.

This chain uses TRBV27 with TRBJ2-5; D is ambiguous. TRBJ2-7 matches the DNA end more closely, so the J call is doubtful. There are 13 residues in the CDR3. From germline, CDR1 is MNHEY and CDR2 SMNVEV (reference sequence). The CDR3 here is CASSLVGSYEQYF. The CDR3 region has the DNA TGTGCCAGCAGTTTGGTGGGCTCCTACGAGCAGTACTTC.

Sample share makes this clone medium-sized. This rearrangement joins TRBV27 to TRBJ2-7; D is undetermined. Germline CDR1 and CDR2: MNHEY and SMNVEV (reference sequence). V was trimmed by 8 bases and J by 0 bases, leaving 8 bases between them. The CDR3 runs to 12 residues. CDR3 sequence reads: CASFSSSYEQYF. CDR3 coding DNA: TGTGCCAGCTTTTCCAGCTCCTACGAGCAGTACTTC.

This clone is medium-sized in the sample. V is TRBV5-6 and J is TRBJ2-1; TRBD2 aligns across 8 bases. Looked up from germline, CDR1 is SGHDT and CDR2 is YYEEEE. The CDR3 loop spans 15 amino acids. Trimming at V came to 2 bases and at J to 4 bases, leaving 5 bases not matched to a gene. DNA for the CDR3: TGTGCCAGCAGCTTCCAGCGGGGGTATTACAATGAGCAGTTCTTC. Its protein is CASSFQRGYYNEQFF.

The gene calls are TRBV28 and TRBJ1-5; D may be TRBD1 (6 bases). This CDR3 has 16 amino acids. In germline, CDR1 is MDHEN, CDR2 SYDVKM. Trimming removed 7 bases at V and 1 base at J, with 17 bases between. Here the CDR3 reads CASTHLAGQSNQPQHF. The CDR3 DNA sequence: TGTGCCAGCACCCACCTTGCCGGACAGAGCAATCAGCCCCAGCATTTT.

The chain couples TRBV11-1 to TRBJ2-7; unclear D gene. The germline V gene has CDR1 SGHAT and CDR2 FQDESV (reference sequence). CDR3 length: 14 residues. Trimming cost V 5 bases and J 3 bases, with 14 bases left between them. CDR3: CASSRLAIIYEQYF. The CDR3 region has the DNA TGTGCCAGCAGCAGACTGGCTATCATCTACGAGCAGTACTTC.

The chain has TRBV19 and TRBJ2-7, with TRBD1 matching 9 bases. Germline V CDR1 and CDR2: LNHDA, SQIVND (reference sequence). The ends lost 4 bases at V and 2 bases at J; junction bases unmatched: 3. The length of the CDR3 is 14 residues. The CDR3 spells CASSTGTGTYEQYF. For the CDR3, the DNA is TGTGCCAGTAGTACAGGGACAGGGACCTACGAGCAGTACTTC.

The CDR3 DNA is TGTGCCAGCAGCCTGATCTCCGGCGAGCAGTACTTC. Protein product: CASSLISGEQYF. The gene calls are TRBV7-9 and TRBJ2-7; no clear D. V was trimmed by 5 bases and J by 6 bases, leaving 11 bases between them. This CDR3 spans 12 amino acids. Germline CDR1 reads SEHNR; CDR2 reads FQNEAQ (reference sequence).

This clone was detected only a few times. V usage is TRBV5-6 and J usage is TRBJ2-7; the match to TRBD2 covers 7 bases. CDR1 SGHDT and CDR2 YYEEEE come from the germline V gene. The CDR3 length is 16 residues. The V and J ends lost 0 bases and 0 bases, in that order; junction bases with no gene match: 6. Here the CDR3 reads CASSLGEGSFSYEQYF. CDR3 sequence (DNA): TGTGCCAGCAGCTTGGGGGAGGGGTCCTTCTCCTACGAGCAGTACTTC.

The V and J genes are TRBV16 and TRBJ1-2; unclear D gene. Trimming took off 1 base at V and 3 bases at J, with 18 bases between the two ends. Germline V gene lookup returns CDR1 KGHSY and CDR2 FQNENV. The CDR3 covers 17 residues. CDR3 region: CASSQFVGGSADYGYTF. In DNA form, the CDR3 reads TGTGCCAGCAGCCAATTTGTAGGCGGCTCAGCAGACTATGGCTACACCTTC.

The chain recombines TRBV11-1 with TRBJ2-6, with a tentative D call TRBD2 (6 bases). CDR3 size: 14 residues. V was pared by 5 bases and J by 2 bases, with 7 bases between. Germline CDR1 is SGHAT and CDR2 is FQDESV (reference sequence). CDR3 coding DNA: TGTGCCAGCAGCGGGGGGACTGGGGCCAACGTCCTGACTTTC. Its translation: CASSGGTGANVLTF.

The chain employs TRBV5-4 and TRBJ2-1, with 10 bases that match TRBD2. The germline gives CDR1 SGHNT, CDR2 YYREEE (reference sequence). The trim removed 7 bases at V and 9 bases at J, leaving 10 bases unmatched. This CDR3 spans 14 amino acids. The CDR3 reads CASEQSGGALEQFF. The CDR3, as DNA: TGTGCCAGCGAACAAAGCGGGGGGGCCCTTGAGCAGTTCTTC.

This clone was found once. The rearrangement joins TRBV5-1 to TRBJ2-3; TRBD2 aligns across 9 bases. The V and J ends lost 0 bases and 1 base, in that order; junction bases with no gene match: 3. Germline CDR1 reads SGHRS; CDR2 reads YFSETQ. The CDR3 length is 16 residues. CDR3 coding DNA: TGCGCCAGCAGCTTGGAATTAGCGGGGGGCACAGATACGCAGTATTTT. Protein: CASSLELAGGTDTQYF.

This chain uses TRBV9 with TRBJ2-3, with TRBD1 matching over 7 bases. V lost 1 base, J lost 6 bases, and 2 bases stayed unmatched. Germline CDR1 reads SGDLS; CDR2 reads YYNGEE. This CDR3 is 13 amino acids long. The CDR3 DNA follows: TGTGCCAGCAGCGTATGGGACAGCGATACGCAGTATTTT. Encoded protein: CASSVWDSDTQYF.

The chain recombines TRBV7-2 with TRBJ2-1, with D perhaps matching TRBD2 (5 bases). Trimming removed 2 bases from V and 7 bases from J, with 12 bases in between. The CDR3 spans 14 residues. Germline V gene data show CDR1 as SGHTA and CDR2 as FQGNSA. In DNA form, the CDR3 reads TGTGCCAGCAGCTTAATGGGAGTGGGGAATGAGCAGTTCTTC. Translating it yields CASSLMGVGNEQFF.

CDR3 in DNA: TGTGCCACCAGCAGAGATAGAGGCCAGGGCTACGAGCAGTACTTC. This gives the protein CATSRDRGQGYEQYF. The J gene is TRBJ2-7, the V gene TRBV15, with a weak D call TRBD1 (5 bases). Trimming took 0 bases from V and 3 from J, leaving 12 bases between them. This CDR3 is 15 amino acids long. Germline assignment: CDR1 LNHNV and CDR2 YYDKDF (reference sequence).

The V call is TRBV29-1, the J call TRBJ1-2, with 7 nucleotides matching TRBD1. Germline values: CDR1 SQVTM, CDR2 ANQGSEA. The CDR3 sequence is 15 residues long. J lost 2 bases, V lost 2 bases, and 8 bases had no gene match. The CDR3 protein is CSVEPRQGGNYGYTF. CDR3 bases: TGCAGCGTTGAACCTCGACAGGGTGGGAACTATGGCTACACCTTC.

This clone was recorded only once. V is TRBV11-2 and J is TRBJ2-3; tentative D call: TRBD2 (5 bases). CDR3 length: 12 residues. With 1 base removed from V and 6 bases from J, the gap between germline ends came to 5 bases. Germline V gene data show CDR1 as SGHAT and CDR2 as FQNNGV. CDR3 region: CASSLGGDTQYF. The DNA of the CDR3 is TGTGCCAGCAGCTTAGGAGGGGATACGCAGTATTTT.

This chain links TRBV6-5 with TRBJ2-7, with D possibly matching TRBD1 (6 bases). Trimming removed 5 bases from V and 4 bases from J, with 15 bases in between. The CDR3 loop spans 14 amino acids. CDR1 MNHEY and CDR2 SVGAGI come from the germline V gene. CDR3 residues: CASSPTGYRYEQYF. The CDR3 nucleotides are TGTGCCAGCAGTCCCACAGGGTACCGATACGAGCAGTACTTC.

The CDR3 nucleotides are TGTGCCAGCTCACAACCGGGACAGGGGGCCTATGGCTACACCTTC. Its translation: CASSQPGQGAYGYTF. The V call is TRBV18, the J call TRBJ1-2, with TRBD1 identical over 12 bases. V gave up 4 bases and J gave up 4 bases; unmatched junction bases: 4. This CDR3 spans 15 amino acids. Germline CDR1 KGHSH, CDR2 LQKENI.